This TCR beta chain appears in the sequencing data of a study of blood T cell repertoires in COVID-19. Study-level information: Italy, Spain and the United States were the sources of the convalescent and acute COVID-19 samples.

As originally analysed: The authors estimated nucleated cell counts from reference gene primer amplification. The repertoire was sequenced with immunoSEQ multiplex PCR; TCRdb's copy has only in-frame clones and lacks some. Clone size and V and J calls were adopted from that table, with D and trimming inferred from the DNA. The data contain 110,000 to 150,000 clones, roughly 85% of them seen just once; the ten biggest clones take up 2.5% to 3%. CDR3 length: 13 amino acids. Germline V gene data show CDR1 as SEHNR and CDR2 as FQNEAQ (reference sequence). Trimming pared 6 bases from V and 5 bases from J, leaving 13 bases between.

V gene TRBV7-9 combines with J gene TRBJ1-1; D perhaps matches TRBD1 (6 bases). Sequenced material: peripheral blood. This clonotype was sampled from a man between 45 and 60 years old with acute or convalescent COVID-19. Here the CDR3 DNA reads TGTGCCAGCAGTCCAGGGGTAGGGACTGAAGCTTTCTTT. Translating it yields CASSPGVGTEAFF.